This T cell receptor beta chain is from a study of healthy donors' naive CD4 and CD8 T cells. Study observations and caveats: Possible naive T cell homeostatic proliferation bias remained unaddressed.

Germline CDR1 SNHLY, CDR2 FYNNEI. The junction had 15 bases not matched to a gene; V was cut back by 1 base and J by 9 bases. CDR3 length equals 18 residues. Naive T cells were sorted: CD4+CD8-CD45RO-CD45RA+ for CD4+, CD8+CD4-CD45RA+CD27bright for CD8+. On this clonotype: Its antigen is still unknown.

A linear amplification protocol produced the TCR libraries from 500 ng of total RNA. As originally analysed: Under 100,000 TCR alpha transcripts were sequenced from about 5 healthy donors. Each CDR3 protein is one row after TCRdb ran MiXCR on the reads. TCRdb's processing, not the authors', yielded these V and J calls. The sample lists about 200,000 distinct CDR3 sequences; 65% to 80% were seen once. This clonotype originated in a pool of human donors in good health; the sample pools cells from several healthy donors. The material sequenced was naive CD4+ and CD8+ T cells sorted from blood, pooled from several donors. This chain uses TRBV2 with TRBJ2-1; 10 nucleotides align to TRBD2. The CDR3 DNA sequence: TGTGCCAGCAGTGAAGTTCTAGGGCTAGCGGGAGTTCGGGCTGAGCAGTTCTTC. Translating gives CASSEVLGLAGVRAEQFF.